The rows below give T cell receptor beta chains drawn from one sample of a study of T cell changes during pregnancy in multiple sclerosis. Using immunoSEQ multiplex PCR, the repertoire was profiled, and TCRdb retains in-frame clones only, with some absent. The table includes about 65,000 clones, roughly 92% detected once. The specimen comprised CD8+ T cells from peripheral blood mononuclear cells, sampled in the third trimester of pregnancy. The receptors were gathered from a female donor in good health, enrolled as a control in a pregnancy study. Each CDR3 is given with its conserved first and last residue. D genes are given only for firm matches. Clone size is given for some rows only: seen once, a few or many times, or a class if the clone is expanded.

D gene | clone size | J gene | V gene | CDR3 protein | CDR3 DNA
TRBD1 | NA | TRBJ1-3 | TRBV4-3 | CASSPGTDSGNTIYF | TGCGCCAGCAGCCCCGGGACAGACTCTGGAAACACCATATATTTT
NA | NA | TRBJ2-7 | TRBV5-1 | CASSFDRNYEQYF | TGCGCCAGCAGCTTCGACAGAAACTACGAGCAGTACTTC
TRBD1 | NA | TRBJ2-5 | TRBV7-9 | CASSGTGQETQYF | TGTGCCAGCAGCGGGACAGGGCAAGAGACCCAGTACTTC
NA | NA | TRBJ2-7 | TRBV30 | CAWSVLNREQYF | TGTGCCTGGAGTGTACTCAACCGCGAGCAGTACTTC
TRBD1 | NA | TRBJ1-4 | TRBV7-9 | CASSLGVLAGTGSVEKLFF | TGTGCCAGCAGCTTAGGGGTCTTGGCCGGGACAGGATCAGTTGAAAAACTGTTTTTT
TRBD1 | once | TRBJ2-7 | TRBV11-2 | CASSLGRTGLTYEQYF | TGTGCCAGCAGCTTAGGTCGGACAGGGTTAACCTACGAGCAGTACTTC
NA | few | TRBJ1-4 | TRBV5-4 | CASSLSRVDEKLFF | TGTGCCAGCAGCTTGAGCAGGGTAGATGAAAAACTGTTTTTT
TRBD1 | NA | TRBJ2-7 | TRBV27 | CASSLSDRAYEQYF | TGTGCCAGCAGTTTATCGGACAGGGCCTACGAGCAGTACTTC
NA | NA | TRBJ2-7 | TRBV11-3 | CASSSGGLANEQYF | TGTGCCAGCAGCTCCGGGGGATTAGCCAACGAGCAGTACTTC
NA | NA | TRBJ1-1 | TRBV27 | CASQDSGAPEAFF | TGTGCCAGCCAGGACAGTGGGGCGCCTGAAGCTTTCTTT
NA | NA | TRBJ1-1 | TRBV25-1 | CASSEPTGPRAFF | TGTGCCAGCAGTGAACCAACAGGGCCTAGGGCTTTCTTT
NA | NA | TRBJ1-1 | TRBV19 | CASRDRGERSTEAFF | TGTGCCAGTAGAGATCGGGGGGAACGGAGCACTGAAGCTTTCTTT
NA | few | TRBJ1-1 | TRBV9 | CASSVAQTNTEAFF | TGTGCCAGCAGCGTAGCACAGACGAACACTGAAGCTTTCTTT
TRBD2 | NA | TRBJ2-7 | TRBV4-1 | CASSPGGTSGSYEQYF | TGCGCCAGCAGCCCCGGCGGGACTAGCGGCTCCTACGAGCAGTACTTC
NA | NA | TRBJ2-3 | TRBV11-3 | CASSLDGQSSTDTQYF | TGTGCCAGCAGCTTAGACGGACAGTCTAGCACAGATACGCAGTATTTT
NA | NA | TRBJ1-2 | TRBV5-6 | CASSLQGSYGYTF | TGTGCCAGCAGCTTGCAGGGCTCGTATGGCTACACCTTC